These 14 T cell receptor beta chains were all obtained from the same sample, sequenced in a study of CD8 T cells in Susac syndrome. Random hexamers served to reverse transcribe roughly 0.45 to 1 ug RNA. TCRdb analysed the immunoSEQ multiplex PCR reads with MiXCR anew, one entry per CDR3 protein. This table has about 130,000 distinct CDR3 sequences, over 90% appearing once. The source material was CD8+ T cells from PBMCs. Receptors originate from a human donor with multiple sclerosis.

The rearrangement joins TRBV2 to TRBJ2-1, with D possibly matching TRBD1 (7 bases). With 9 bases removed from V and 10 bases from J, the gap between germline ends came to 25 bases. The CDR3 spans 15 residues. Germline V lookup: CDR1 SNHLY, CDR2 FYNNEI. The CDR3: CASSPSGGLAGEQFF. Written as DNA, the CDR3 is TGTGCCAGTTCGCCTTCAGGGGGGTTGGCGGGGGAGCAGTTCTTC.

The gene calls are TRBV29-1 and TRBJ2-7, with D uncertain. Germline V gene sequence: CDR1 SQVTM, CDR2 ANQGSEA. V was pared by 3 bases and J by 7 bases, with 10 bases between. This CDR3 contains 11 residues. CDR3 bases: TGCAGCGTTGAGGCGAGGAAAGAGCAGTACTTC. It encodes CSVEARKEQYF.

The chain has TRBV28 and TRBJ2-3; D is uncertain. Trimming took 1 base from V and 6 from J, leaving 2 bases between them. CDR1 is MDHEN and CDR2 is SYDVKM in the germline V gene. The CDR3 has 11 residues. In DNA, the CDR3 is TGTGCCAGCAGTTTATTTGATACGCAGTATTTT. Its translation is CASSLFDTQYF.

This clonotype appeared once. The chain links TRBV12-3 or TRBV12-4 to TRBJ2-2; D unclear. The CDR3 length is 13 residues. V was cut by 4 bases and J by 3 bases, with 6 bases left in between. The CDR3 region has the DNA TGTGCCAGCAGTTCGCAGTACACCGGGGAGCTGTTTTTT. It codes for CASSSQYTGELFF.

This clonotype was detected only once. V gene TRBV19 combines with J gene TRBJ2-1; 12 bases fit TRBD2. Trimming removed 6 bases from V and 6 bases from J; junction bases left unmatched: 6. CDR1 and CDR2 (germline): LNHDA, SQIVND (reference sequence). The CDR3 loop spans 15 amino acids. The CDR3 spells CASSLAGGPFNEQFF. CDR3 sequence (DNA): TGTGCCAGTAGCCTAGCGGGAGGGCCCTTCAATGAGCAGTTCTTC.

The gene calls are TRBV7-9 and TRBJ1-5; D uncertain. CDR3 size: 13 residues. Germline assignment: CDR1 SEHNR and CDR2 FQNEAQ (reference sequence). The V end lost 5 bases, the J end lost 7 bases, and 12 bases lay between the germline ends. Here the CDR3 DNA reads TGTGCCAGCAGCCCGGGGTTGGGGCAGCCCCAGCATTTT. Its translation is CASSPGLGQPQHF.

Regarding this clonotype: A junction end diverges from the germline sequence, so it may reflect a read error. The V gene is TRBV5-1, the J gene TRBJ2-1, with D hard to call. CDR1 and CDR2 (germline): SGHRS, YFSETQ. This CDR3 has 13 residues. The CDR3 loop reads CASSLTSYNEQFF. For the CDR3, the DNA is TGTGCCAGCAGCCTGACATCCTACAATGAGCAGTTCTTC.

The rearrangement uses TRBV30 and TRBJ1-2; 9 bases align to TRBD1. The CDR3 runs 10 residues. Germline V gene sequence: CDR1 GTSNPN, CDR2 SVGIG (reference sequence). V lost 7 bases and J lost 8; bases outside the gene matches: 2. DNA of the CDR3: TGTGCCTCACAGGGGGCCGGCTACACCTTC. Translated: CASQGAGYTF.

This clonotype was recorded once. The rearrangement links TRBV13 to TRBJ2-4; no definite D call. CDR3 length: 15 residues. Per the germline V gene, CDR1 is PRHDT and CDR2 is FYEKMQ (reference sequence). The ends were cut back, 5 bases at V and 0 bases at J, with 11 bases in the middle. For the CDR3, the DNA is TGTGCCAGCAGCCCCCAAACCCTAGCCAAAAACATTCAGTACTTC. Protein: CASSPQTLAKNIQYF.

This rearrangement joins TRBV4-1 to TRBJ2-1; D not resolved. Per germline, CDR1 MGHRA and CDR2 YSYEKL. The ends were cut back, 4 bases at V and 0 bases at J, with 13 bases in the middle. The CDR3 is 16 residues long. CDR3 bases: TGCGCCAGCAGCCCCCTGCGCCCTAGCTCCTACAATGAGCAGTTCTTC. Protein product: CASSPLRPSSYNEQFF.

The J gene is TRBJ2-7, the V gene TRBV11-2; unclear D gene. Germline CDR1 is SGHAT and CDR2 is FQNNGV. The V and J ends lost 5 bases and 2 bases respectively, with 10 bases between them. The CDR3 loop spans 13 amino acids. For the CDR3, the DNA is TGTGCCAGCAGCGGCGGATCAACCTACGAGCAGTACGTC. As protein: CASSGGSTYEQYV.

The chain joins TRBV24-1 to TRBJ2-2; D is undetermined. V was cut by 3 bases and J by 1 base, with 5 bases left in between. Germline CDR1 is KGHDR and CDR2 is SFDVKD. The CDR3 consists of 14 residues. This CDR3 is CATSDTRNTGELFF. In nucleotides, the CDR3 is TGTGCCACCAGTGATACGCGGAACACCGGGGAGCTGTTTTTT.

V gene TRBV7-9 combines with J gene TRBJ1-3; D gene uncertain. The CDR3 has 12 residues. The germline V gene has CDR1 SEHNR and CDR2 FQNEAQ (reference sequence). Trimming removed 7 bases from V and 8 bases from J, with 12 bases in between. CDR3 sequence reads: CASTQWGYTIYF. CDR3 DNA: TGTGCCAGCACCCAATGGGGATACACCATATATTTT.

The rearrangement links TRBV7-6 to TRBJ2-3; D is unresolved. Germline assignment: CDR1 SGHVS and CDR2 FNYEAQ. Trimming pared 4 bases from V and 6 bases from J, leaving 11 bases between. The CDR3 length is 13 residues. The CDR3 DNA reads TGTGCCAGCAGCTCCCGGCGGAAGGATACGCAGTATTTT. Protein sequence: CASSSRRKDTQYF.